A single T cell receptor beta chain is shown here with its context. This clone was observed a handful of times. Which antigen it targets is not known. No base quality values were provided; no much bigger clone lies one nucleotide off. The immunoSEQ Assay, a bias-controlled multiplex PCR, was used to amplify TCRbeta CDR3 regions from genomic DNA. Per the original workflow: The number of nucleated cells in each sample was estimated by amplification of reference gene primers within the assay. Sequence reads were collapsed and filtered to measure the absolute abundance of every unique TCRbeta CDR3 rearrangement. For each sample, productive Simpson clonality was calculated by taking the square root of Simpson's diversity index across productive rearrangements. Here the immuneACCESS table is served through TCRdb, limited to in-frame sequences with V and J called. Missing clones are a known gap in these copies; in checked studies unresolved V genes cover under half, and the rest lacks a known reason. V, J and clone size reflect that table, while D and trimming were determined from the DNA. For this sample the table gives around 80,000 clones, of which approximately 80% were detected only once. In total, the top ten clones hold roughly 4.8% of the sample.

The data stem from a study of blood T cell repertoires in COVID-19 (TCRdb year 2020). General notes on the study: The collaborator samples originated in the United States, Italy and Spain and spanned the acute and convalescent phases of COVID-19. The prospective study material was composed of cDNA or gDNA derived from T cells, B-cell-depleted T cells, or PBMCs. Subjects who had been exposed to COVID-19, were actively infected with it, or had recovered from it provided the deeply sampled blood TCRbeta repertoires that made up the dataset. The repertoires were released in a freely available public database meant as a resource for research on the immune response to SARS-CoV-2. Samples were obtained from the ongoing ImmuneRACE study (first 160 participants) and from 1,200 or so subjects provided by 6 global collaborators. A de-identified subject ID, COVID-19 status, age in years and sex were almost always included in the sample metadata. HLA class I and class II types, where available, came from metadata supplied by the sample provider rather than from assay-based typing. Findings and caveats that apply to the study as a whole: The quantity of clinical and demographic metadata differed by source and by participant and was supplied without curation.

Each collaborating institution followed its own protocols to collect whole blood in K2EDTA tubes. For TCRbeta analysis, collaborator samples were shipped as frozen whole blood, as isolated PBMCs, or as DNA extracted from either sample type. Relative to germline, V is 2 bases shorter and J is 8 bases shorter, with 7 bases between their ends. The CDR3 measures 13 amino acids from cysteine to phenylalanine. Only the CDR3 portion is preserved as DNA: 39 bases, with reading frame beginning at the first base. The germline V gene (reference sequence) specifies SEHNR as CDR1 and FQNEAQ as CDR2. This chain is built from TRBV7-9 and TRBJ1-6; the D gene is unclear. Sequenced material: peripheral blood. The sequence was obtained from a woman of 80 years or more with active or convalescent COVID-19. The CDR3 amino acid sequence is: CASSLSADSPLHF. Read as DNA, the sequence is TGTGCCAGCAGCTTATCCGCGGATTCACCCCTCCACTTT. Beyond the CDR3, the reference TRBV7-9 and TRBJ1-6 genes provide the residues; the full variable domain reads: DTGVSQNPRHKITKRGQNVTFRCDPISEHNRLYWYRQTLGQGPEFLTYFQNEAQLEKSRLLSDRFSAERPKGSFSTLEIQRTEQGDSAMYLCASSLSADSPLHFGNGTRLTVT.